These 17 T cell receptor beta chains were all obtained from the same sample, sequenced in a study of T-cell memory formation after mild COVID-19. In TCRdb, the 5' RACE reads were re-called with MiXCR into one record per CDR3 protein. Of under 250,000 distinct CDR3 sequences in the sample, approximately 9% are singletons; the top ten hold around 21%. The material sequenced was PBMCs or a T cell subset sorted from them (not recorded which). Source of these receptors: a man between 18 and 35 years old who had mild COVID-19 (a few samples of this study predate the infection). Cell type and time point are not known.

The V call is TRBV4-1, the J call TRBJ1-2; 8 bases are shared with TRBD1. V was pared by 1 base and J by 4 bases, with 5 bases of the junction left unmatched. The germline V gene has CDR1 MGHRA and CDR2 YSYEKL. The CDR3 sequence is 15 residues long. Here the CDR3 DNA reads TGCGCCAGCAGCCAAGGGGGACAGGAGATCTATGGCTACACCTTC. Its translation is CASSQGGQEIYGYTF.

This clonotype occurred a few times. This chain connects TRBV5-6 to TRBJ1-5; 11 bases agree with TRBD1. Germline CDR1 SGHDT, CDR2 YYEEEE. The J segment lost 5 bases and the V segment lost 0 bases, leaving 7 bases of the junction unmatched. This CDR3 is built from 17 residues. The CDR3 DNA reads TGTGCCAGCAGCTTGGACGGTGGACAGGGGGCCGATCAGCCCCAGCATTTT. This encodes CASSLDGGQGADQPQHF.

This clonotype was observed a handful of times. The chain links TRBV15 to TRBJ2-1, with TRBD1 identical over 10 bases. CDR1 LNHNV and CDR2 YYDKDF come from the germline V gene (reference sequence). The ends lost 9 bases at V and 7 bases at J; junction bases unmatched: 9. The CDR3 covers 14 residues. This chain's CDR3 is CATGPTGGYNEQFF. The CDR3 region has the DNA TGTGCCACTGGACCGACAGGGGGCTATAATGAGCAGTTCTTC.

This clonotype was found a few times. The chain links TRBV4-1 to TRBJ2-1, with D perhaps being TRBD1 or TRBD2 (5 bases each). V was trimmed by 4 bases and J by 6 bases, leaving 13 bases between them. Germline assignment: CDR1 MGHRA and CDR2 YSYEKL. CDR3 length: 14 amino acids. For the CDR3, the DNA is TGCGCCAGCAGCCCCCCGTCAGGGAGCAATGAGCAGTTCTTC. Protein product: CASSPPSGSNEQFF.

This rearrangement joins TRBV6-5 to TRBJ2-1; 7 bases map to TRBD2. This CDR3 is built from 15 residues. Germline V gene sequence: CDR1 MNHEY, CDR2 SVGAGI. Unmatched junction bases numbered 12, after V lost 6 bases and J lost 7 bases. The CDR3 region has the DNA TGTGCCAGCAGCCCCGAGCGGGGCGAAAGGAATGAGCAGTTCTTC. Translation gives CASSPERGERNEQFF.

This clonotype was detected ten times or more. The genes are TRBV6-2 or TRBV6-3 and TRBJ2-1, with D uncertain. V was clipped by 2 bases and J by 6 bases, with 5 bases between them. In germline, CDR1 is MNHEY, CDR2 SVGEGT. The CDR3 is 12 amino acids. The CDR3 bases are TGTGCCAGCAGTTACCCCCCCAATGAGCAGTTCTTC. As protein: CASSYPPNEQFF.

This clonotype has just a few counts. This chain joins TRBV21-1 and TRBJ1-4; TRBD1, the table's D call, lacks a check against the DNA. TRBV21-1 is a pseudogene locus. This CDR3 has 17 residues. The CDR3, as DNA: TGTGCCAGCAGACTAAAAGAAGGGGGGGCAGGATGGGAAAAACTGTTTTTT. Its protein is CASRLKEGGAGWEKLFF.

This clonotype was seen a few times. The rearrangement links TRBV20-1 to TRBJ1-5; D is possibly TRBD1 (5 bases). CDR1 and CDR2 (germline): DFQATT, SNEGSKA (reference sequence). The CDR3 is 13 amino acids. Trimming shortened V by 5 bases and J by 11 bases, and 19 bases separated the two germline ends. The CDR3 nucleotides are TGCAGTGCTCAGACCGGGACGGGTACAACCCAGCATTTT. It codes for CSAQTGTGTTQHF.

This clonotype was picked up a small number of times. This rearrangement joins TRBV27 to TRBJ1-2; TRBD1 agrees at 8 bases. In germline, CDR1 is MNHEY, CDR2 SMNVEV (reference sequence). With V trimmed by 5 bases and J by 4 bases, 9 bases remained unmatched. The CDR3 is 15 amino acids. CDR3 coding DNA: TGTGCCAGCAGTGACCTGACAGGGGATGGCTATGGCTACACCTTC. Its translation is CASSDLTGDGYGYTF.

V usage is TRBV12-3 or TRBV12-4 and J usage is TRBJ2-2; D gene unclear. This CDR3 contains 11 residues. V gave up 5 bases and J gave up 8 bases, with 6 bases separating them. The chain's CDR3 is CASSPAGELFF. DNA for the CDR3: TGTGCCAGCAGTCCGGCTGGGGAGCTGTTTTTT.

The chain couples TRBV9 to TRBJ2-2, with D perhaps TRBD1 (6 bases). The germline V and J ends were trimmed by 5 bases and 0 bases, with 11 bases remaining between them. In germline, CDR1 is SGDLS, CDR2 YYNGEE. CDR3 size: 15 residues. CDR3 nucleotides: TGTGCCAGCAGTGCACAGGGCGCGAACACCGGGGAGCTGTTTTTT. Translation: CASSAQGANTGELFF. Drawing the rest from reference TRBV9 and TRBJ2-2, the complete variable domain is DSGVTQTPKHLITATGQRVTLRCSPRSGDLSVYWYQQSLDQGLQFLIQYYNGEERAKGNILERFSAQQFPDLHSELNLSSLELGDSALYFCASSAQGANTGELFFGEGSRLTVL.

This clonotype was counted ten times or more. This sequence joins TRBV28 and TRBJ1-1; 8 nucleotides agree with TRBD1. J was trimmed by 3 bases and V by 7 bases; bases with no gene match: 7. The CDR3 spans 14 residues. Germline-derived CDR1 and CDR2 are MDHEN and SYDVKM. CDR3 amino acids: CASTPTGADTEAFF. The CDR3 DNA reads TGTGCCAGCACCCCGACAGGGGCGGACACTGAAGCTTTCTTT.

This clonotype was detected ten times or more. This sequence joins TRBV5-5 and TRBJ2-7; D gene ambiguous. Germline CDR1 is SGHKS and CDR2 is YYEKEE (reference sequence). V lost 3 bases to trimming and J lost 0 bases, with 13 bases between them. The CDR3 sequence is 15 residues long. CDR3 region: CASSSHGMSSYEQYF. CDR3 DNA: TGTGCCAGCAGCTCGCATGGGATGAGCTCCTACGAGCAGTACTTC.

Ten or more counts support this clonotype. The J gene is TRBJ2-3, the V gene TRBV9; either TRBD1 or TRBD2 may supply D (6 bases each). The CDR3 is 18 residues long. CDR1 and CDR2 (germline): SGDLS, YYNGEE. With 4 bases removed from V and 2 bases from J, the gap between germline ends came to 23 bases. CDR3 sequence (DNA): TGTGCCAGCAGCCCACGGAGGGGGGCAGCGTACTTCACAGATACGCAGTATTTT. Translation: CASSPRRGAAYFTDTQYF.

The chain carries TRBV7-9 and TRBJ1-3; D perhaps matches TRBD1 (5 bases). The germline V and J ends were trimmed by 2 bases and 3 bases, with 8 bases remaining between them. The V gene's germline CDR1 is SEHNR and CDR2 FQNEAQ (reference sequence). CDR3 size: 14 residues. CDR3 nucleotide sequence: TGTGCCAGCAGCTTACAGGGAGATGGAAACACCATATATTTT. The encoded protein is CASSLQGDGNTIYF.

This clonotype was seen a few times. The chain couples TRBV27 to TRBJ1-2; D unresolved. CDR1 is MNHEY and CDR2 is SMNVEV in the germline V gene (reference sequence). Trimming left V 3 bases short and J 4 bases short, with 9 bases between. The CDR3 is 13 residues long. The CDR3: CASSFGSSYGYTF. In nucleotides, the CDR3 is TGTGCCAGCAGTTTTGGCAGCTCCTATGGCTACACCTTC.

Only a few counts were recorded for this clonotype. This sequence joins TRBV6-2 or TRBV6-3 and TRBJ2-4, with 7 bases lining up with TRBD1. Germline values: CDR1 MNHEY, CDR2 SVGEGT. The CDR3 sequence is 18 residues long. V gave up 4 bases and J gave up 0 bases; unmatched junction bases: 12. CDR3 residues: CASSFTGARTLAKNIQYF. CDR3 bases: TGTGCCAGCAGTTTTACAGGGGCCCGCACTCTAGCCAAAAACATTCAGTACTTC.